One sample yielded the 19 T cell receptor beta chains listed below, sequenced in a study of early T cells in non-severe SARS-CoV-2 infection. MiXCR was run by TCRdb on the 5' RACE reads, yielding one entry per CDR3 protein. Of about 60,000 distinct CDR3 sequences in the sample, roughly a tenth were seen once. The sequencing sample was made of whole blood. The receptors were gathered from an adult who was a healthcare worker with PCR-confirmed SARS-CoV-2 infection or an uninfected control (not recorded which).

The genes are TRBV6-5 and TRBJ2-7, with 8 nucleotides matching TRBD1. Germline V gives CDR1 MNHEY, CDR2 SVGAGI. V was clipped by 2 bases and J by 2 bases; unmatched bases: 5. The CDR3 consists of 15 residues. CDR3 amino acids: CASSYSRTGTYEQYF. The CDR3 bases are TGTGCCAGCAGTTACAGTCGGACAGGGACCTACGAGCAGTACTTC.

The chain employs TRBV6-2 or TRBV6-3 and TRBJ1-1; D is perhaps TRBD1 (5 bases). Trimming took 10 bases from V and 3 from J, leaving 15 bases between them. Germline V lookup: CDR1 MNHEY, CDR2 SVGEGT. The CDR3 runs 13 residues. CDR3 DNA sequence: TGTGCCAACAGCAACCCCAGGGACACTGAAGCTTTCTTT. Its protein product is CANSNPRDTEAFF.

This clonotype was seen repeatedly, ten times or more. V is TRBV9 and J is TRBJ2-1; D perhaps matches TRBD2 (6 bases). The CDR3 extends over 15 amino acids. From germline, CDR1 is SGDLS and CDR2 YYNGEE. V was pared by 4 bases and J by 8 bases, with 19 bases between. CDR3 amino acids: CASSQDSQGGDEQFF. CDR3 DNA sequence: TGTGCCAGCAGCCAGGACTCTCAAGGAGGGGATGAGCAGTTCTTC.

This chain links TRBV29-1 with TRBJ1-2, with D unclear. CDR3 length: 11 residues. The V gene's germline CDR1 is SQVTM and CDR2 ANQGSEA. The V and J ends lost 1 base and 7 bases respectively, with 7 bases between them. The CDR3 DNA reads TGCAGCGTTGAAGTAGCTGTTGGCTACACCTTC. Residues: CSVEVAVGYTF.

The chain uses TRBV18 and TRBJ1-5, with D perhaps matching TRBD1 (6 bases). This CDR3 is 14 amino acids long. Deletions cut 3 bases from V and 5 bases from J, with 11 bases between. Looked up from germline, CDR1 is KGHSH and CDR2 is LQKENI. CDR3 region: CASSPSGADQPQHF. As DNA, the CDR3 is TGTGCCAGCTCACCGTCGGGGGCGGATCAGCCCCAGCATTTT.

This clonotype was observed many times. The chain recombines TRBV15 with TRBJ1-1; D not certain. This CDR3 is built from 13 residues. Germline CDR1 reads LNHNV; CDR2 reads YYDKDF (reference sequence). The germline V and J ends were trimmed by 0 bases and 7 bases, with 9 bases remaining between them. The CDR3 is CATSRDGRDEAFF. DNA of the CDR3: TGTGCCACCAGCAGAGACGGGCGGGATGAAGCTTTCTTT.

This clonotype appeared a few times. The V and J genes are TRBV5-1 and TRBJ2-2; 7 nucleotides line up with TRBD2. The CDR3 consists of 14 residues. Germline V CDR1 and CDR2: SGHRS, YFSETQ. Trimming removed 3 bases from V and 6 bases from J; junction bases left unmatched: 5. CDR3 loop: CASSWRESSGELFF. The CDR3 nucleotides read TGCGCCAGCAGCTGGCGGGAGTCTTCCGGGGAGCTGTTTTTT. Variable domain in full (rest from reference TRBV5-1 and TRBJ2-2): KAGVTQTPRYLIKTRGQQVTLSCSPISGHRSVSWYQQTPGQGLQFLFEYFSETQRNKGNFPGRFSGRQFSNSRSEMNVSTLELGDSALYLCASSWRESSGELFFGEGSRLTVL.

This clonotype was seen ten or more times. The CDR3 sequence: CASSPAQGANEQYF. CDR3 sequence (DNA): TGTGCCAGCAGCCCAGCGCAGGGGGCCAACGAGCAGTACTTC. J is TRBJ2-7 and V is TRBV9; TRBD1 matches 8 bases. The germline gives CDR1 SGDLS, CDR2 YYNGEE. V dropped 4 bases and J dropped 5; count of bases not matched to a gene: 8. CDR3 length: 14 residues.

Many counts were recorded for this clonotype. The rearrangement uses TRBV5-1 and TRBJ2-3; D possibly corresponds to TRBD2 (5 bases). Germline CDR1 reads SGHRS; CDR2 reads YFSETQ. The CDR3 covers 11 residues. V lost 7 bases to trimming and J lost 6 bases, with 9 bases between them. CDR3 in amino acids: CASRRTDTQYF. The CDR3 DNA reads TGCGCCAGCCGGAGGACGGATACGCAGTATTTT.

This clonotype occurred a few times. The rearrangement uses TRBV12-3 or TRBV12-4 and TRBJ2-7; no clear D gene. Trimming took off 5 bases at V and 2 bases at J, with 13 bases between the two ends. The CDR3 has 14 amino acids. CDR3 region: CASSPRTQPYEQYF. CDR3 in DNA: TGTGCCAGCAGTCCTCGGACCCAACCCTACGAGCAGTACTTC.

This clonotype was seen many times. The chain couples TRBV4-1 to TRBJ1-4, with D uncertain. The germline gives CDR1 MGHRA, CDR2 YSYEKL. V lost 3 bases to trimming and J lost 7 bases, with 12 bases between them. CDR3 size: 14 residues. As DNA, the CDR3 is TGCGCCAGCAGCCACTGGGCGGACGCTGAAAAACTGTTTTTT. This sequence encodes CASSHWADAEKLFF.

At least ten counts were recorded for this clonotype. The chain has TRBV20-1 and TRBJ1-6, with D possibly matching TRBD1 (6 bases). V dropped 2 bases and J dropped 6 bases, with 14 bases sitting between them. Per germline, CDR1 DFQATT and CDR2 SNEGSKA (reference sequence). The CDR3 is 15 residues long. CDR3 in amino acids: CSARPPQGSNSPLHF. CDR3 in DNA: TGCAGTGCTAGACCCCCGCAGGGGAGTAATTCACCCCTCCACTTT.

This clonotype was picked up many times. CDR3 sequence reads: CASSLGQGAGGEAFF. CDR3 nucleotide sequence: TGTGCCAGCAGTTTAGGACAGGGGGCAGGGGGTGAAGCTTTCTTT. This chain connects TRBV12-3 or TRBV12-4 to TRBJ1-1; 10 bases match TRBD1. V shed 1 base, J shed 7 bases, and the junction held 6 bases outside the gene matches. The CDR3 spans 15 residues.

This clonotype was observed at least ten times. The chain combines TRBV24-1 with TRBJ2-2; 10 bases are a match to TRBD1. Germline V lookup: CDR1 KGHDR, CDR2 SFDVKD. Germline trimming cut 8 bases from V and 5 bases from J; bases unmatched to any gene: 7. The CDR3 consists of 15 residues. The CDR3 bases are TGTGCCACCAAAGCGGACAGGGGGTTTACCGGGGAGCTGTTTTTT. The encoded protein is CATKADRGFTGELFF.

The chain recombines TRBV4-1 with TRBJ1-5; D remains unclear. The germline V gene has CDR1 MGHRA and CDR2 YSYEKL. CDR3 length equals 16 residues. With 3 bases removed from V and 0 bases from J, the gap between germline ends came to 12 bases. In DNA form, the CDR3 reads TGCGCCAGCAGCCACCGGGAAGAGATTAGCAATCAGCCCCAGCATTTT. Protein product: CASSHREEISNQPQHF.

The sample holds many counts of this clonotype. V gene TRBV7-8 combines with J gene TRBJ2-7; TRBD2 aligns across 7 bases. Unmatched junction bases numbered 3, after V lost 5 bases and J lost 2 bases. Germline CDR1 SGHVS, CDR2 FQNEAQ. The CDR3 loop spans 13 amino acids. CDR3 nucleotide sequence: TGTGCCAGCAGCCACGCGGGGGCCTACGAGCAGTACTTC. Protein product: CASSHAGAYEQYF.

The chain combines TRBV19 with TRBJ2-1; D remains ambiguous. This CDR3 has 16 residues. The germline V and J ends were trimmed by 4 bases and 0 bases, with 13 bases remaining between them. Looked up from germline, CDR1 is LNHDA and CDR2 is SQIVND (reference sequence). In DNA, the CDR3 is TGTGCCAGTAGTACCCCCAAGACGAGCTCCTACAATGAGCAGTTCTTC. Its protein is CASSTPKTSSYNEQFF.

This clonotype has ten or more counts. This sequence joins TRBV11-2 and TRBJ2-1; 8 bases agree with TRBD2. V lost 5 bases to trimming and J lost 9 bases; unmatched junction nucleotides: 15. Germline values: CDR1 SGHAT, CDR2 FQNNGV. The CDR3 consists of 16 residues. CDR3 protein: CASSGRTSFRFGEQFF. The CDR3 DNA reads as TGTGCCAGCAGCGGTAGGACTAGCTTTCGTTTTGGTGAGCAGTTCTTC.

This clonotype was found many times. The CDR3, as DNA: TGCGCCAGCAGCCAAGACGAAGGACTGCCCCAGCATTTT. This encodes CASSQDEGLPQHF. The chain uses TRBV4-1 and TRBJ1-5; D is uncertain. V was cut by 0 bases and J by 9 bases, with 9 bases left in between. Germline V CDR1 and CDR2: MGHRA, YSYEKL. The CDR3 is made up of 13 amino acids.